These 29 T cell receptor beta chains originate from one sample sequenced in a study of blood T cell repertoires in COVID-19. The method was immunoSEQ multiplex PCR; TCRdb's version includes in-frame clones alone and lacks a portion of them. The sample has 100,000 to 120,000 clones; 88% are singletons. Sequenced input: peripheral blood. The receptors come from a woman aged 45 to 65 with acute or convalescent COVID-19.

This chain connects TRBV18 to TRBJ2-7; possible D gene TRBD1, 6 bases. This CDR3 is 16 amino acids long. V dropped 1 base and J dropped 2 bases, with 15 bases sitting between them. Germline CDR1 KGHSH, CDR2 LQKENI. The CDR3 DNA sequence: TGTGCCAGCTCACCACGGGCGACAGGCCCACCCTACGAGCAGTACTTC. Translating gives CASSPRATGPPYEQYF.

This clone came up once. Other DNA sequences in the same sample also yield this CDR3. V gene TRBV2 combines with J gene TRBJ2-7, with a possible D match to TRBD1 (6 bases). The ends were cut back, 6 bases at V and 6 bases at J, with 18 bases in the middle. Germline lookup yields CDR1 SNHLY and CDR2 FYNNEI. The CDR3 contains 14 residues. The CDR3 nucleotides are TGTGCCAGCAGACAGGGCGGACAAAGGAGCGAGCAGTACTTC. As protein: CASRQGGQRSEQYF.

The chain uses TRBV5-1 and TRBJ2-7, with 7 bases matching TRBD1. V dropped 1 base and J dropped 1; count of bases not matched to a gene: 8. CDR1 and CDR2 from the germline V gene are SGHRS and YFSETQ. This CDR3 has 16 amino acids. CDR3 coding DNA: TGCGCCAGCAGCTTGCGTGCCACAGGGGTATCCTACGAGCAGTACTTC. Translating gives CASSLRATGVSYEQYF.

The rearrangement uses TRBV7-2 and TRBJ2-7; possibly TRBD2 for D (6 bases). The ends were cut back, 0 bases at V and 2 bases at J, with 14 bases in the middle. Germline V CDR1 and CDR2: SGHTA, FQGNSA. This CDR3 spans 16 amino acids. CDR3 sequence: CASSLAGGGVTYEQYF. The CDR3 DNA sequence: TGTGCCAGCAGCTTAGCGGGAGGAGGGGTCACCTACGAGCAGTACTTC. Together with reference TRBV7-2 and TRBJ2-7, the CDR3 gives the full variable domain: GAGVSQSPSNKVTEKGKDVELRCDPISGHTALYWYRQSLGQGLEFLIYFQGNSAPDKSGLPSDRFSAERTGGSVSTLTIQRTQQEDSAVYLCASSLAGGGVTYEQYFGPGTRLTVT.

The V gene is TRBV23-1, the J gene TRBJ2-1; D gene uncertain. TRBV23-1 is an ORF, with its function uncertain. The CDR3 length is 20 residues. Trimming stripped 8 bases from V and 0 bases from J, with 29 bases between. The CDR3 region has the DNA TGCGCCAGCGGCCCTGAGGAGAACCCTCTCTTGAGGCTCTCCTACAATGAGCAGTTCTTC. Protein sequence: CASGPEENPLLRLSYNEQFF.

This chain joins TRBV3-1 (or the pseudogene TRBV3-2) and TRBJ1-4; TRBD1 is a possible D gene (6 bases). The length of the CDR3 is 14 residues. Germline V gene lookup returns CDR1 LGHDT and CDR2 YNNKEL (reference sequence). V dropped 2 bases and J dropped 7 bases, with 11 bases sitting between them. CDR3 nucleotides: TGTGCCAGCAGCCAAACAGGGCAGGGTGAAAAACTGTTTTTT. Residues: CASSQTGQGEKLFF.

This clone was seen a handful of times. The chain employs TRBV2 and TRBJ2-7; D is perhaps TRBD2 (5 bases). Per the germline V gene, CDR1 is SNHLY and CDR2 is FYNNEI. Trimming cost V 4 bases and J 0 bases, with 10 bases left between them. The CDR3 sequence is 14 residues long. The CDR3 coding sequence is TGTGCCAGCAGTGGCCGGGGTTCCTCCTACGAGCAGTACTTC. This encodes CASSGRGSSYEQYF.

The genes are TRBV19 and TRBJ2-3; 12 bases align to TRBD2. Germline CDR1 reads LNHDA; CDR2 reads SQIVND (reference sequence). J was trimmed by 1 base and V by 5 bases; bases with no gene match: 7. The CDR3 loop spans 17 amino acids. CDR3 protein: CASSVLAGGPGTDTQYF. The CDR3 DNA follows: TGTGCCAGTAGTGTTCTAGCGGGAGGGCCAGGCACAGATACGCAGTATTTT.

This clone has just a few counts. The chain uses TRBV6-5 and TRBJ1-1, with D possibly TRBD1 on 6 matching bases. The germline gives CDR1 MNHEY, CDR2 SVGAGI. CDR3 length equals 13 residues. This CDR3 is CGTGRGAYTEAFF. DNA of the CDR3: TGTGGTACAGGACGGGGGGCATACACTGAAGCTTTCTTT.

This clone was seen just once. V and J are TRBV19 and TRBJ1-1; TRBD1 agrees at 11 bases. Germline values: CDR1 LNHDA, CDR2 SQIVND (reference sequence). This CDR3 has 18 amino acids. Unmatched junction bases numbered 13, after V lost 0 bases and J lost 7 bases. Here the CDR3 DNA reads TGTGCCAGTAGTATAGATCCCCCCCGGACAGGGGGCAAGAATGAAGCTTTCTTT. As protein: CASSIDPPRTGGKNEAFF.

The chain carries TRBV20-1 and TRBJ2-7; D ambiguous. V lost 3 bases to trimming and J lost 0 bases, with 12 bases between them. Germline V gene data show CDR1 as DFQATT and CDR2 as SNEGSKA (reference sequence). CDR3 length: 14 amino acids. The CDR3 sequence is CSASQTQISYEQYF. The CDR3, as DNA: TGCAGTGCTAGTCAGACACAAATCTCCTACGAGCAGTACTTC.

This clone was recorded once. Here the CDR3 DNA reads TGTGCCAGCAGGACGTTGACAGCGAACACTGAAGCTTTCTTT. It codes for CASRTLTANTEAFF. The rearrangement joins TRBV6-5 to TRBJ1-1; D might be TRBD1 (5 bases). The CDR3 consists of 14 residues. Germline CDR1 and CDR2: MNHEY and SVGAGI. V was cut by 6 bases and J by 1 base, with 12 bases left in between.

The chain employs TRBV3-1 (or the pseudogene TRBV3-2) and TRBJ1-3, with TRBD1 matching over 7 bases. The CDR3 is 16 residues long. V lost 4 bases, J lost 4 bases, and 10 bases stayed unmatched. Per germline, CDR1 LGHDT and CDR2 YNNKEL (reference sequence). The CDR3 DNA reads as TGTGCCAGCAGCCTTGCAGACAGGGCGGCCGGAAACACCATATATTTT. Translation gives CASSLADRAAGNTIYF.

The CDR3 bases are TGTGCCAGCACCACCCCGCCCGGACTAGCGGGAGGCGAGAAAAACATTCAGTACTTC. Protein: CASTTPPGLAGGEKNIQYF. The chain links TRBV21-1 to TRBJ2-4; TRBD2 is the table's D call, not checked against the DNA. TRBV21-1 is a pseudogene. The CDR3 runs 19 residues.

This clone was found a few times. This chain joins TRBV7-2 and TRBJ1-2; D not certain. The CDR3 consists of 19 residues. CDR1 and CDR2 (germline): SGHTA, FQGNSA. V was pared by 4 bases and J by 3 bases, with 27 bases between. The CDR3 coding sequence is TGTGCCAGCAGCTCGTCGCCGCACAGAGTTAAACTGTCCTACTATGGCTACACCTTC. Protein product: CASSSSPHRVKLSYYGYTF.

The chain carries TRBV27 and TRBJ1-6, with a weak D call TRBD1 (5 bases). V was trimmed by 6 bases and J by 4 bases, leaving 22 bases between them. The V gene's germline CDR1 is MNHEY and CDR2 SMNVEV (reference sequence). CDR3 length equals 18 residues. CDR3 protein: CASSRDSAYPGYNSPLHF. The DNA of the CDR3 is TGTGCCAGCAGCAGAGACAGTGCCTACCCAGGTTATAATTCACCCCTCCACTTT.

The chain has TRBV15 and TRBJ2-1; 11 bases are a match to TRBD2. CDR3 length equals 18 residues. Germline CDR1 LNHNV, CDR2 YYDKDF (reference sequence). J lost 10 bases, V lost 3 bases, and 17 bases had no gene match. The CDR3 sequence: CATSRGGAAGTSGREQFF. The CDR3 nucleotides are TGTGCCACCAGCAGGGGGGGTGCAGCCGGGACTAGCGGCCGAGAGCAGTTCTTC.

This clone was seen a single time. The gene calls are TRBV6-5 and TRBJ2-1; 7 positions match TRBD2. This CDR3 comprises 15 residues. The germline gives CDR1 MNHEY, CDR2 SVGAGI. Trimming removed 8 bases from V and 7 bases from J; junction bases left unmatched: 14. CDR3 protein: CASSSSGVRVNEQFF. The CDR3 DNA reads TGTGCCAGCTCCTCGAGCGGGGTCAGGGTGAATGAGCAGTTCTTC.

The CDR3 spells CAQRGLMNTEAFF. As DNA, the CDR3 is TGTGCCCAGCGGGGGCTCATGAACACTGAAGCTTTCTTT. The V and J genes are TRBV7-9 and TRBJ1-1; possible D gene TRBD1, 6 bases. The CDR3 has 13 residues. Looked up from germline, CDR1 is SEHNR and CDR2 is FQNEAQ (reference sequence). Trimming took 11 bases from V and 0 from J, leaving 13 bases between them.

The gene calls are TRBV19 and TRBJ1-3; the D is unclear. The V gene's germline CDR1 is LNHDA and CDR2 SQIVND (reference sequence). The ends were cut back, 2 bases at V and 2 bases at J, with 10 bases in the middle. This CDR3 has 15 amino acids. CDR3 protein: CASSILRQTGNTIYF. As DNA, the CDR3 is TGTGCCAGTAGTATACTAAGACAAACTGGAAACACCATATATTTT.

The CDR3 DNA sequence: TGTGCCAGCAGGACAGGGCCCCCCTACGAGCAGTACTTC. It translates to CASRTGPPYEQYF. The rearrangement joins TRBV2 to TRBJ2-7; 7 nucleotides match TRBD1. The CDR3 runs 13 residues. V was clipped by 6 bases and J by 2 bases; unmatched bases: 4. CDR1 and CDR2 (germline): SNHLY, FYNNEI.

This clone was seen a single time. CDR3 residues: CASRMPAWTGFVYGYTF. CDR3 in DNA: TGTGCCAGTAGGATGCCGGCCTGGACAGGGTTTGTATATGGCTACACCTTC. The chain carries TRBV19 and TRBJ1-2, with 8 bases aligning to TRBD1. CDR1 LNHDA and CDR2 SQIVND come from the germline V gene (reference sequence). This CDR3 has 17 amino acids. V dropped 6 bases and J dropped 5; count of bases not matched to a gene: 17.

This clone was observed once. CDR3 nucleotide sequence: TGCGCCAGCAGTCAATCATCCGGAGGCACCTACGAGCAGTACTTC. The encoded protein is CASSQSSGGTYEQYF. The chain uses TRBV23-1 and TRBJ2-7; D possibly corresponds to TRBD2 (5 bases). TRBV23-1 falls under the ORF class, with uncertain function. CDR3 size: 15 residues. Trimming removed 0 bases from V and 2 bases from J, with 11 bases in between.

The CDR3 coding sequence is TGTGCCAGCAGCCAAGTCTTTGGGCAGAGAAGCACAGATACGCAGTATTTT. This gives the protein CASSQVFGQRSTDTQYF. The chain employs TRBV14 and TRBJ2-3; no clear D gene. CDR3 length: 17 residues. Germline V gene sequence: CDR1 SGHDN, CDR2 FVKESK. The V gene lost 1 base and the J gene lost 0 bases, with 14 bases spanning the gap.

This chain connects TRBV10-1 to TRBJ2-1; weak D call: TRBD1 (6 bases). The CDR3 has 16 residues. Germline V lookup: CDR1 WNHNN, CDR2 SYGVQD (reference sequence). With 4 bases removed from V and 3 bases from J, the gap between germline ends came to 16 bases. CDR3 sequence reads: CASSGATGTGYNEQFF. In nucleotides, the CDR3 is TGCGCCAGCAGTGGGGCGACAGGAACGGGCTACAATGAGCAGTTCTTC.

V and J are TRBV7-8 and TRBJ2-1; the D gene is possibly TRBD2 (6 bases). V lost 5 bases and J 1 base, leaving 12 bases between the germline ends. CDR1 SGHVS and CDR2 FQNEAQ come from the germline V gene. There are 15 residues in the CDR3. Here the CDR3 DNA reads TGTGCCAGCAGCCCCCTAGCGTATTCCTACAATGAGCAGTTCTTC. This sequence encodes CASSPLAYSYNEQFF.

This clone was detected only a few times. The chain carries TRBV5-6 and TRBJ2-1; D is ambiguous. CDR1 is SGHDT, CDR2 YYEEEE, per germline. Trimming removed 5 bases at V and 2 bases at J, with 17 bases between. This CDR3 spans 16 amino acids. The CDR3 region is CASSHPARSAYNEQFF. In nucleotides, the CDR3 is TGTGCCAGCAGTCACCCAGCCAGGTCTGCCTACAATGAGCAGTTCTTC.

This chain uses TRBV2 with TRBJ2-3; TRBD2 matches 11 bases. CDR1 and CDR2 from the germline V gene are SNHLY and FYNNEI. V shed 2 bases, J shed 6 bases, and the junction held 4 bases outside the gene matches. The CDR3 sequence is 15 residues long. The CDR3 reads CASSELAGGGDTQYF. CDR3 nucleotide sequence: TGTGCCAGCAGTGAACTAGCGGGAGGAGGGGATACGCAGTATTTT.

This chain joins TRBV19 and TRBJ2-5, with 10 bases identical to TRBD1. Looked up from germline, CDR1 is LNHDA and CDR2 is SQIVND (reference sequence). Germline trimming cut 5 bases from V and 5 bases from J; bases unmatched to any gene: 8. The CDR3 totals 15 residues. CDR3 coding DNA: TGTGCCAGTAGTGAAGGGACAGGGGCGTTGGAGACCCAGTACTTC. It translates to CASSEGTGALETQYF.